This T cell receptor beta chain derives from a study of cytomegalovirus exposure and HLA in healthy donors. Study information: Drawn from HLA-typed donors, about 85 million unique TCRs were held in an early data release.

Trimming removed 3 bases from V and 4 bases from J; junction bases left unmatched: 8. Germline lookup yields CDR1 SEHNR and CDR2 FQNEAQ (reference sequence). The CDR3 is 15 residues long. Study-level findings and limits: Later on, an analysis found that several of the most significant clusters appeared to be linked to common viral pathogens, which included parvovirus B19. A later analysis reportedly found that, within productive TCRs, an Asian-associated ancestry cluster had fewer N-insertions than the mean observed across the approximately 600 donors.

To note about this clone: Antigen unknown.

The study ran its PCR with 60 Vbeta and 13 Jbeta primers. This table comes from immunoSEQ multiplex PCR, and its TCRdb copy is limited to in-frame clones, with some not included. The sample consists of around 130,000 clones, 70% to 90% of them appearing once. The clonotype originates from a boy younger than 18 in good health and CMV-seronegative. The chain employs TRBV7-9 and TRBJ2-5; TRBD1 matches 7 bases. The sequenced material came from PBMCs. The CDR3 coding sequence is TGTGCCAGCAGCTTCACCGGGACAGAGGCAGAGACCCAGTACTTC. Encoded protein: CASSFTGTEAETQYF. Full variable domain (missing parts from reference TRBV7-9 and TRBJ2-5): DTGVSQNPRHKITKRGQNVTFRCDPISEHNRLYWYRQTLGQGPEFLTYFQNEAQLEKSRLLSDRFSAERPKGSFSTLEIQRTEQGDSAMYLCASSFTGTEAETQYFGPGTRLLVL.